This is a list of T cell receptor beta chains from one sample in a study of T cell responses to AZD1222 COVID-19 vaccine. Libraries were prepared by immunoSEQ multiplex PCR; TCRdb keeps only in-frame clonotypes and omits some of them. Of 95,000 to 150,000 clones listed, approximately 90% are singletons. Sequences were derived from peripheral blood, sampled on day 0 of AZD1222 vaccination. The receptors shown here come from an adult in good health. Each CDR3 is given with its conserved first and last residue. The D gene is left open where the match is weak. Clone size appears in some rows only: once, few, many, or a class for an expanded clone.

.	TRBV3-1/TRBV3-2	once	TRBJ1-2	CASSQVEAGTYGYTF	TGTGCCAGCAGCCAAGTGGAGGCAGGGACCTATGGCTACACCTTC
.	TRBV10-3	.	TRBJ1-1	CAISEAPSGDTEAFF	TGTGCCATCAGTGAGGCCCCGTCGGGGGACACTGAAGCTTTCTTT
.	TRBV5-5	.	TRBJ1-2	CASSQGQPLYGYTF	TGTGCCAGCAGCCAAGGACAGCCCCTCTATGGCTACACCTTC
.	TRBV6-1	.	TRBJ1-4	CASSEAGGFTNEKLFF	TGTGCCAGCAGTGAAGCGGGAGGGTTCACTAATGAAAAACTGTTTTTT
.	TRBV9	.	TRBJ2-5	CASSPRLVQETQYF	TGTGCCAGCAGCCCTCGACTGGTCCAAGAGACCCAGTACTTC
.	TRBV18	.	TRBJ1-1	CASSPVGRLGTEAFF	TGTGCCAGCTCACCAGTGGGACGCCTGGGCACTGAAGCTTTCTTT
.	TRBV3-1/TRBV3-2	.	TRBJ2-1	CASSQNLMMNNEQFF	TGTGCCAGCAGCCAGAACCTCATGATGAACAATGAGCAGTTCTTC
.	TRBV19	.	TRBJ1-1	CASRYGQKNTEAFF	TGTGCCAGTAGATACGGACAGAAGAACACTGAAGCTTTCTTT
TRBD1	TRBV6-5	.	TRBJ1-5	CASRGQGNQPQHF	TGTGCCAGCAGGGGACAGGGGAATCAGCCCCAGCATTTT
TRBD1	TRBV7-2	.	TRBJ1-1	CASSIGTGNTEAFF	TGTGCCAGCAGCATAGGGACAGGGAACACTGAAGCTTTCTTT
.	TRBV29-1	.	TRBJ1-4	CSVDRGDEKLFF	TGCAGCGTTGATCGCGGGGACGAAAAACTGTTTTTT
.	TRBV5-1	.	TRBJ1-4	CASSPGQLSNEKLFF	TGCGCCAGCAGCCCCGGACAGTTAAGTAATGAAAAACTGTTTTTT
.	TRBV10-3	.	TRBJ2-1	CAISESRLGDEQFF	TGTGCCATCAGTGAGAGTAGGTTAGGCGATGAGCAGTTCTTC
TRBD2	TRBV2	once	TRBJ2-1	CASRRTSGGPNNEQFF	TGTGCCAGCCGAAGGACTAGCGGGGGTCCGAACAATGAGCAGTTCTTC
TRBD1	TRBV2	.	TRBJ1-1	CASIIDRAAEAFF	TGTGCCAGCATCATTGACAGGGCGGCTGAAGCTTTCTTT
TRBD2	TRBV12-3/TRBV12-4	.	TRBJ2-1	CASSSQREGPQFF	TGTGCCAGCAGCTCTCAGCGGGAGGGCCCGCAGTTCTTC
.	TRBV6-5	.	TRBJ1-2	CASSYRSQTVFAGYTF	TGTGCCAGCAGTTACCGATCTCAGACAGTATTCGCCGGCTACACCTTC
.	TRBV18	.	TRBJ1-3	CASSPPTGSGNTIYF	TGTGCCAGCTCACCACCCACAGGCTCTGGAAACACCATATATTTT
.	TRBV7-9	once	TRBJ1-3	CASSLATASGNTIYF	TGTGCCAGCAGCTTAGCGACAGCCTCTGGAAACACCATATATTTT
.	TRBV5-1	.	TRBJ1-3	CASSLGTSGNTIYF	TGCGCCAGCAGCTTGGGCACCTCCGGAAACACCATATATTTT
TRBD1	TRBV19	.	TRBJ1-1	CASSSYRQGPTEAFF	TGTGCCAGTAGTTCCTATCGACAGGGTCCCACTGAAGCTTTCTTT
.	TRBV28	.	TRBJ1-1	CASSSQANGAEAFF	TGTGCCAGCAGTTCACAGGCGAATGGGGCTGAAGCTTTCTTT
.	TRBV6-2/TRBV6-3	.	TRBJ1-2	CASSYPDPALNYGYTF	TGTGCCAGCAGTTACCCCGACCCTGCCCTTAACTATGGCTACACCTTC
.	TRBV5-8	once	TRBJ2-5	CASSLGQGGETQYF	TGTGCCAGCAGCTTGGGACAGGGAGGAGAGACCCAGTACTTC
.	TRBV18	.	TRBJ1-3	CASSPASTGNTIYF	TGTGCCAGCTCACCAGCTTCGACAGGAAACACCATATATTTT
TRBD1	TRBV9	.	TRBJ1-1	CASSPTGLNTEAFF	TGTGCCAGCAGCCCGACAGGGCTGAACACTGAAGCTTTCTTT
.	TRBV29-1	few	TRBJ1-2	CSVEFRGVNYGYTF	TGCAGCGTTGAGTTTCGGGGTGTAAACTATGGCTACACCTTC
.	TRBV18	.	TRBJ1-1	CASSPRAGTNTEAFF	TGTGCCAGCTCACCACGTGCAGGGACGAACACTGAAGCTTTCTTT
TRBD1	TRBV2	.	TRBJ1-3	CASSEIGGLSGNTIYF	TGTGCCAGCAGTGAAATAGGGGGCCTCTCTGGAAACACCATATATTTT
TRBD1	TRBV27	.	TRBJ1-4	CASRSDGGTVFRKLFF	TGTGCCAGCAGATCCGATGGGGGGACAGTTTTTAGGAAACTGTTTTTT
.	TRBV30	.	TRBJ1-1	CAWNNGPEAFF	TGTGCCTGGAATAACGGGCCTGAAGCTTTCTTT